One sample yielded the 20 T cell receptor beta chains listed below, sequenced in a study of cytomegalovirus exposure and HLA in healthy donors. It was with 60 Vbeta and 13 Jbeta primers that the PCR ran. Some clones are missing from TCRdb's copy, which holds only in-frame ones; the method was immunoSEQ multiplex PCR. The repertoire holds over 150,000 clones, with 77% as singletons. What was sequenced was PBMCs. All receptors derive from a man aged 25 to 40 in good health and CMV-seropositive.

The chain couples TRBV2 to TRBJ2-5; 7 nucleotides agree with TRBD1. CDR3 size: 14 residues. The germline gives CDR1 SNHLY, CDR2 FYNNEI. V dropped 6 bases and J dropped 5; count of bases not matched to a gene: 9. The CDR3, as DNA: TGTGCCAGCAGGCCGGGGACAGCGGAGGAGACCCAGTACTTC. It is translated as CASRPGTAEETQYF.

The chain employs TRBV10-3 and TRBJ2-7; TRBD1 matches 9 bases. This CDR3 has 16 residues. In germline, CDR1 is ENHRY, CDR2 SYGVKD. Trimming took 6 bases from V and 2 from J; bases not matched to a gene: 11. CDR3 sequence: CAIRGTGSNTPYEQYF. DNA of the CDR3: TGTGCCATCAGGGGGACAGGGTCAAACACTCCCTACGAGCAGTACTTC.

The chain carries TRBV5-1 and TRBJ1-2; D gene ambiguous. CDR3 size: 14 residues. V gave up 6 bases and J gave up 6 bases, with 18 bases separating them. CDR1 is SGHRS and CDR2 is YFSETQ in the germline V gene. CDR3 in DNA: TGCGCCAGCACGTTATCCCTCGCCGGGGATGGCTACACCTTC. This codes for CASTLSLAGDGYTF.

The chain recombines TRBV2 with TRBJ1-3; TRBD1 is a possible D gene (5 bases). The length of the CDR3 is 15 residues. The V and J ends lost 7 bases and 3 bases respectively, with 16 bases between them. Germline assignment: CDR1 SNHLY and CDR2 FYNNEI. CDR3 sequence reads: CASTLLGGFGNTIYF. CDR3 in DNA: TGTGCCAGCACCCTCCTGGGGGGTTTTGGAAACACCATATATTTT.

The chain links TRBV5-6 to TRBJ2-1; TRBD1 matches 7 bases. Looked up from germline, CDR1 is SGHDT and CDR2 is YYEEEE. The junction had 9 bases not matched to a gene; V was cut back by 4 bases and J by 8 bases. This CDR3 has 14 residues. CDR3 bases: TGTGCCAGCAGCAGACAGGGTCTGTCGGATGAGCAGTTCTTC. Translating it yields CASSRQGLSDEQFF.

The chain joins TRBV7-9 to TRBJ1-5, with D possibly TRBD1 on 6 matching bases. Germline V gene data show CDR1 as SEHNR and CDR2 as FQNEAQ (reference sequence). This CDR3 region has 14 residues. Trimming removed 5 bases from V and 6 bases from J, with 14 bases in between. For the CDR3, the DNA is TGTGCCAGCAGCCCACGGGGGGGGGCTCAGCCCCAGCATTTT. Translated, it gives CASSPRGGAQPQHF. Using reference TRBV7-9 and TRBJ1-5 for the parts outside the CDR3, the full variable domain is DTGVSQNPRHKITKRGQNVTFRCDPISEHNRLYWYRQTLGQGPEFLTYFQNEAQLEKSRLLSDRFSAERPKGSFSTLEIQRTEQGDSAMYLCASSPRGGAQPQHFGDGTRLSIL.

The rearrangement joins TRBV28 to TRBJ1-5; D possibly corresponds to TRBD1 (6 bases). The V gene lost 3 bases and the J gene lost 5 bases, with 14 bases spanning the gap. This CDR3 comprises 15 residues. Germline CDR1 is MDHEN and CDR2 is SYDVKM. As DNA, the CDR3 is TGTGCCAGCAGTTTTCACAGGGAGTTAGATCAGCCCCAGCATTTT. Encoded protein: CASSFHRELDQPQHF. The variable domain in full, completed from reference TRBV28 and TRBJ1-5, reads DVKVTQSSRYLVKRTGEKVFLECVQDMDHENMFWYRQDPGLGLRLIYFSYDVKMKEKGDIPEGYSVSREKKERFSLILESASTNQTSMYLCASSFHRELDQPQHFGDGTRLSIL.

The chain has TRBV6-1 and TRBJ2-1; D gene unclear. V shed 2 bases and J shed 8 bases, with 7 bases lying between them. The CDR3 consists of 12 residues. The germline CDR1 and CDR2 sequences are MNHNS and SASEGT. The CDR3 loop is CASSESGYEQFF. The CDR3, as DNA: TGTGCCAGCAGTGAAAGTGGCTATGAGCAGTTCTTC.

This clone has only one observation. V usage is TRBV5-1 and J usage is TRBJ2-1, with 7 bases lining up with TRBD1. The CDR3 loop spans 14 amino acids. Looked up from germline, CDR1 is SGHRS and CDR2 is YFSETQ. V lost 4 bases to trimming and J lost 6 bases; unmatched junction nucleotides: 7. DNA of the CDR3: TGCGCCAGCAGCCGCGAAGGGACAGCCAATGAGCAGTTCTTC. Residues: CASSREGTANEQFF.

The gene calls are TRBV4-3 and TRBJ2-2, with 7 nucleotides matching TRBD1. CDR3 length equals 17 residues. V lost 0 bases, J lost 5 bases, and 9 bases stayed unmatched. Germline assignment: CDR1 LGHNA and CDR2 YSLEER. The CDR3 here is CASSQDPAGGDTGELFF. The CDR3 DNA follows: TGCGCCAGCAGCCAAGATCCGGCAGGGGGTGATACCGGGGAGCTGTTTTTT.

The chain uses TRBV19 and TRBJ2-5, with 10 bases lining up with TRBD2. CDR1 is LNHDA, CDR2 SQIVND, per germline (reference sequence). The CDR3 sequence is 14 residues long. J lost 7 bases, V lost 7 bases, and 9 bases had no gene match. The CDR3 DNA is TGTGCCAGTAAGGTAGCGGGGGGCGCGGGGACCCAGTACTTC. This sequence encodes CASKVAGGAGTQYF.

This chain's CDR3 is CASSYTGQGGDQPQHF. As DNA, the CDR3 is TGTGCCAGCAGCTACACGGGACAGGGTGGAGATCAGCCCCAGCATTTT. This rearrangement joins TRBV7-9 to TRBJ1-5, with 9 bases identical to TRBD1. Germline CDR1 reads SEHNR; CDR2 reads FQNEAQ (reference sequence). This CDR3 region has 16 residues. The V gene end was trimmed by 4 bases and the J gene end by 5 bases; junction bases not matched to a gene: 9.

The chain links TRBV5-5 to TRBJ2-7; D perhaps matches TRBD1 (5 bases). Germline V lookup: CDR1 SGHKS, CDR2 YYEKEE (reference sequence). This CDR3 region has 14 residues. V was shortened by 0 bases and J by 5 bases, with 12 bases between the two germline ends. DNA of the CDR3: TGTGCCAGCAGCTTGGCCTCAGGGCGAGACGAGCAGTACTTC. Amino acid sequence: CASSLASGRDEQYF.

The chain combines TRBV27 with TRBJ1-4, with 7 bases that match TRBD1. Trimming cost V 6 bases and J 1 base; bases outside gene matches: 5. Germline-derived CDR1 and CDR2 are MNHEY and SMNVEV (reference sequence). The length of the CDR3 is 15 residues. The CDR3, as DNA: TGTGCCAGCAGGATAGGGGGCATAACTAATGAAAAACTGTTTTTT. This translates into CASRIGGITNEKLFF.

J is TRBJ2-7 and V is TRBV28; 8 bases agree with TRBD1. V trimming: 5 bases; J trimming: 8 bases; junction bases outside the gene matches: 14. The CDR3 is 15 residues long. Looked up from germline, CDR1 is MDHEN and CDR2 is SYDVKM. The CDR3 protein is CASSTGTGDSEKQYF. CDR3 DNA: TGTGCCAGCAGTACCGGGACAGGCGACTCTGAAAAGCAGTACTTC.

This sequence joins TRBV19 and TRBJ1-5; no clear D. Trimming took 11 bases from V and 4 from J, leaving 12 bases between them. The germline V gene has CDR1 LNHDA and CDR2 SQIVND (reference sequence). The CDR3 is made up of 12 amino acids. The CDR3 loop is CAAAARNQPQHF. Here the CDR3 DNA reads TGTGCCGCCGCGGCTCGTAATCAGCCCCAGCATTTT.

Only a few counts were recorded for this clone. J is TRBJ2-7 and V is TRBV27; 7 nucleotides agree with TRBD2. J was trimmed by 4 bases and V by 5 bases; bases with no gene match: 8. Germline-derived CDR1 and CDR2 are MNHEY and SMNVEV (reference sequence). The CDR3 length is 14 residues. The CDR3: CASSLRHGGYEQYF. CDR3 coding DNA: TGTGCCAGCAGTCTGCGACACGGGGGGTACGAGCAGTACTTC.

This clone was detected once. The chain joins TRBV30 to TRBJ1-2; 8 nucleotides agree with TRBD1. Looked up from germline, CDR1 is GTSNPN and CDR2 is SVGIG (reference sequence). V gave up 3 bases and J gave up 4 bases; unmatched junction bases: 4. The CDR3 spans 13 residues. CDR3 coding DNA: TGTGCCTGGAGCGCCGGGACAGGCTATGGCTACACCTTC. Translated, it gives CAWSAGTGYGYTF. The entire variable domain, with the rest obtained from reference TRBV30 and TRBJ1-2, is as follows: SQTIHQWPATLVQPVGSPLSLECTVEGTSNPNLYWYRQAAGRGLQLLFYSVGIGQISSEVPQNLSASRPQDRQFILSSKKLLLSDSGFYLCAWSAGTGYGYTFGSGTRLTVV.

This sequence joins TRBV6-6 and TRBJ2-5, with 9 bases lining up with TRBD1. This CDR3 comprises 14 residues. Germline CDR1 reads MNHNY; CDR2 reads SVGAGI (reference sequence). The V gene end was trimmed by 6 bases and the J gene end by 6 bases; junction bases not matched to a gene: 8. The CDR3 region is CASRPGTGLQTQYF. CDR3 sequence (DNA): TGTGCCAGCAGGCCCGGGACAGGGTTACAGACCCAGTACTTC.

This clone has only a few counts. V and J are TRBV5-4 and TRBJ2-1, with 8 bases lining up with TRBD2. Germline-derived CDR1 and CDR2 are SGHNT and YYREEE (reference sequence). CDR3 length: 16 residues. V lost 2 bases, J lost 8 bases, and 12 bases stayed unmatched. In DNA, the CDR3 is TGTGCCAGCAGCTTCCGTGGCGGGGGGTTTTATGATGAGCAGTTCTTC. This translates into CASSFRGGGFYDEQFF.